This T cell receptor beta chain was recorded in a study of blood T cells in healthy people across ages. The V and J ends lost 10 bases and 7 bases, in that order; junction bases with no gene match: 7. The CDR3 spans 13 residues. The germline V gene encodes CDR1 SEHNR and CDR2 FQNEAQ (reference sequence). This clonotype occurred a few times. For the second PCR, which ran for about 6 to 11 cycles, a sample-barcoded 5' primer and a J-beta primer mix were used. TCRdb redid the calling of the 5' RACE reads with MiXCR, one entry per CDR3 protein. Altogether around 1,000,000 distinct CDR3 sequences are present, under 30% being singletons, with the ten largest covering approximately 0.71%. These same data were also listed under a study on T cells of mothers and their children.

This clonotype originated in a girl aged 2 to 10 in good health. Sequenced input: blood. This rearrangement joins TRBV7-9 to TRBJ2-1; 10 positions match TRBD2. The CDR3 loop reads CANRLAGDNEQFF. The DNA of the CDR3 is TGTGCCAACAGGCTAGCGGGAGATAATGAGCAGTTCTTC.